This T cell receptor beta chain was retrieved from a study of cytomegalovirus exposure and HLA in healthy donors. Study results and caveats: Associated with cytomegalovirus, according to the listing, were around 160 TCR beta chains.

Turning to this clone: Its antigen is currently unknown.

V trimming: 2 bases; J trimming: 8 bases; junction bases outside the gene matches: 10. The CDR3 has 15 residues. Per the germline V gene, CDR1 is KGHSH and CDR2 is LQKENI. PCR primers comprised 60 Vbeta and 13 Jbeta primers. Profiling relied on immunoSEQ multiplex PCR, and the TCRdb table lists in-frame clones only, not all of them. Among over 150,000 clones listed, approximately 80% were seen once. The specimen was PBMCs. The V and J genes are TRBV18 and TRBJ1-2, with 8 bases aligning to TRBD1. The clonotype was recovered from a woman aged 45 to 65 in good health and CMV-seropositive. CDR3 residues: CASSPTEQGADGYTF. The CDR3 DNA reads as TGTGCCAGCTCACCAACGGAGCAGGGGGCGGACGGCTACACCTTC.